This is a list of T cell receptor beta chains from one sample in a study of shared clonotypes between healthy human individuals. The table came from immunoSEQ multiplex PCR; TCRdb's copy has only in-frame clones and leaves some out. The data contain roughly 2,500,000 clones, roughly 93% of them seen just once; the ten biggest clones take up 0.36%. The specimen was naive CD4+ T cells from PBMCs. The receptors stem from a man younger than 30 in good health. Some clones in this sample may be carry-over from other donors' samples. CDR3s include the opening cysteine and the closing phenylalanine or tryptophan. D genes are given only for firm matches. Expanded clones are given a class, and other clones once, few, many or no size at all.

V gene	J gene	clone size	D gene	CDR3 protein	CDR3 DNA
TRBV4-3	TRBJ2-7	.	.	CASSQEGRQGEQYF	TGCGCCAGCAGCCAAGAAGGTCGGCAGGGCGAGCAATACTTC
TRBV5-1	TRBJ1-1	.	.	CASSLWERNTEAFF	TGCGCCAGCAGCTTATGGGAAAGAAACACTGAAGCTTTCTTT
TRBV19	TRBJ2-7	.	TRBD1	CASRQGPYEQYF	TGTGCCAGCCGACAGGGCCCCTACGAGCAGTACTTC
TRBV7-2	TRBJ2-5	.	.	CASSPHSETQYF	TGTGCCAGCAGCCCCCACTCAGAGACCCAGTACTTC
TRBV14	TRBJ2-1	.	.	CASSQERGTEQFF	TGTGCCAGCAGCCAAGAACGAGGGACTGAGCAGTTCTTC
TRBV7-2	TRBJ1-5	.	.	CASSPGSKPQHF	TGTGCCAGCAGCCCAGGGTCCAAGCCCCAGCATTTT
TRBV7-8	TRBJ1-2	.	TRBD1	CASSQDRAYGYTF	TGTGCCAGCAGCCAGGACAGGGCCTATGGCTACACCTTC
TRBV7-3	TRBJ2-1	.	.	CASSLLANNEQFF	TGTGCCAGCAGCTTATTAGCGAACAATGAGCAGTTCTTC
TRBV11-1	TRBJ2-5	.	.	CASSLEPQETQYF	TGTGCCAGCAGCTTAGAGCCCCAAGAGACTCAGTACTTC
TRBV18	TRBJ1-5	once	.	CASSLGGLNSNQPQHF	TGTGCCAGCTCACTGGGAGGACTGAATAGCAATCAGCCCCAGCATTTT
TRBV28	TRBJ1-2	few	.	CASRPGTDYGYTF	TGTGCCAGCAGGCCTGGGACGGACTATGGCTACACCTTC
TRBV5-1	TRBJ2-5	.	TRBD2	CASTRSRGRETQYF	TGCGCCAGCACCCGAAGCCGCGGGAGGGAGACCCAGTACTTC
TRBV28	TRBJ2-7	.	.	CASRSRTVTYEQYF	TGTGCCAGCAGGTCCCGGACAGTTACCTACGAGCAGTACTTC
TRBV6-1	TRBJ1-5	.	.	CASSEGWAGASQHF	TGTGCCAGCAGTGAAGGGTGGGCGGGGGCATCCCAGCATTTT
TRBV5-1	TRBJ2-7	.	.	CASTPVAGSYEQYF	TGCGCCAGCACCCCCGTGGCCGGTTCCTACGAGCAGTACTTC
TRBV6-1	TRBJ2-7	.	.	CASSEPRDSGGKYF	TGTGCCAGCAGTGAGCCACGGGACTCTGGGGGGAAGTACTTC
TRBV2	TRBJ2-7	.	TRBD1	CASKKRQGPYEQYF	TGTGCCAGCAAGAAGCGACAGGGACCCTACGAGCAGTACTTC
TRBV7-8	TRBJ2-7	.	TRBD2	CASSLTGGSSYEQYF	TGTGCCAGCAGCTTAACGGGAGGGAGCTCCTACGAGCAGTACTTC
TRBV30	TRBJ2-7	.	.	CAWSVPRYSYEQYF	TGTGCCTGGAGTGTACCCCGATACAGCTACGAGCAGTACTTC
TRBV30	TRBJ1-4	.	.	CAWSGSEKLFF	TGTGCCTGGAGTGGGAGTGAAAAACTGTTTTTT
TRBV6-1	TRBJ2-1	once	.	CASSEMVLAPSYNEQFF	TGTGCCAGCAGTGAAATGGTCCTAGCCCCCTCCTACAATGAGCAGTTCTTC
TRBV19	TRBJ1-5	.	.	CASSIKPHAGQSNQPQHF	TGTGCCAGTAGTATAAAACCCCATGCAGGACAAAGCAATCAGCCCCAGCATTTT
TRBV4-3	TRBJ2-7	.	.	CASSQDAGFTYEQYF	TGCGCCAGCAGCCAAGATGCAGGGTTTACCTACGAGCAGTACTTC
TRBV5-1	TRBJ1-2	.	TRBD1	CASSFAMGQGIHYGYTF	TGCGCCAGCAGCTTCGCGATGGGACAGGGGATTCACTATGGCTACACCTTC
TRBV27	TRBJ1-4	.	.	CASSIRATNEKLFF	TGTGCCAGCAGTATCAGGGCCACTAATGAAAAACTGTTTTTT
TRBV9	TRBJ2-3	.	TRBD1	CASSEDAGTGVLDTQYF	TGTGCCAGCAGCGAGGACGCTGGGACAGGGGTTTTAGATACGCAGTATTTT
TRBV6-1	TRBJ2-7	.	.	CASSEIETLYEQYF	TGTGCCAGCAGTGAAATTGAGACCCTCTACGAGCAGTACTTC
TRBV5-1	TRBJ1-4	.	.	CASSPAPHGPTNEKLFF	TGCGCCAGCAGCCCGGCCCCCCATGGACCAACTAATGAAAAACTGTTTTTT
TRBV5-4	TRBJ1-2	once	.	CASSPPPGGEYGYTF	TGTGCCAGCAGCCCCCCCCCGGGGGGCGAGTATGGCTACACCTTC
TRBV6-1	TRBJ2-1	.	TRBD1	CASSVTGSSYNEQFF	TGTGCCAGCAGTGTGACAGGGAGCTCCTACAATGAGCAGTTCTTC
TRBV4-1	TRBJ2-5	.	.	CASSQLFTNRETQYF	TGCGCCAGCAGCCAACTTTTCACAAACCGAGAGACCCAGTACTTC
TRBV18	TRBJ2-1	.	TRBD2	CASSPRMTSGGPYSYNEQFF	TGTGCCAGCTCACCACGGATGACTAGCGGAGGCCCCTACTCCTACAATGAGCAGTTCTTC
TRBV4-1	TRBJ2-1	.	.	CASSQDLTLGQFF	TGCGCCAGCAGCCAAGATCTCACCCTCGGGCAGTTCTTC
TRBV28	TRBJ1-5	.	.	CASSGPGLADQPQHF	TGTGCCAGCAGTGGCCCAGGATTAGCGGATCAGCCCCAGCATTTT
TRBV19	TRBJ2-2	once	.	CASQEDQNTGELFF	TGTGCCAGTCAGGAGGACCAGAACACCGGGGAGCTGTTTTTT
TRBV27	TRBJ2-1	.	TRBD2	CASSSNARPGLAGGNEQFF	TGTGCCAGCAGTTCAAACGCCCGCCCGGGACTAGCGGGGGGCAATGAGCAGTTCTTC
TRBV6-1	TRBJ2-5	.	.	CASQKGEVGETQYF	TGTGCCAGCCAAAAGGGGGAAGTCGGAGAGACCCAGTACTTC
TRBV28	TRBJ2-2	.	.	CASGTTGTGELFF	TGTGCCAGCGGAACGACCGGCACCGGGGAGCTGTTTTTT
TRBV12-5	TRBJ1-1	.	.	CASQSKGGNTEAFF	TGTGCTAGCCAATCTAAGGGGGGGAACACTGAAGCTTTCTTT
TRBV4-3	TRBJ1-5	.	.	CASSQGPTSSNQPQHF	TGCGCCAGCAGCCAAGGCCCAACCTCAAGCAATCAGCCCCAGCATTTT
TRBV10-3	TRBJ2-7	once	.	CAISGSVGGRPPLEEQYF	TGTGCCATCAGTGGGTCCGTCGGTGGCAGACCCCCGTTAGAGGAGCAGTACTTC
TRBV28	TRBJ1-2	once	.	CASSFRDAGRLKHTF	TGTGCCAGCAGTTTCCGGGACGCCGGGAGGTTAAAACACACCTTC
TRBV7-7	TRBJ2-2	.	TRBD1	CASSANQGADYGELFF	TGTGCCAGCAGCGCCAACCAGGGGGCCGATTACGGGGAGCTGTTTTTT
TRBV18	TRBJ2-3	.	TRBD2	CASSPPRSRENSDTQYF	TGTGCCAGCTCACCACCACGTTCGCGGGAGAACTCAGATACGCAGTATTTT
TRBV7-8	TRBJ2-1	.	TRBD2	CASSSLTSGRTVGFF	TGTGCCAGCAGCTCCCTGACTAGCGGGAGGACGGTAGGGTTCTTC
TRBV11-2	TRBJ2-7	.	TRBD1	CASSIGQGHEQYF	TGTGCCAGCAGCATCGGACAGGGGCACGAGCAGTACTTC
TRBV5-6	TRBJ1-5	.	.	CASSLGSRQPQHF	TGTGCCAGCAGCTTGGGCAGCCGTCAGCCCCAGCATTTT
TRBV6-5	TRBJ1-4	.	.	CASSTGPNQKLFF	TGTGCCAGCAGTACGGGCCCTAACCAAAAACTGTTTTTT
TRBV11-3	TRBJ2-2	.	.	CASSSRDNSSGELFF	TGTGCCAGCAGCTCCCGGGACAACAGTTCCGGGGAGCTGTTTTTT
TRBV29-1	TRBJ2-3	.	TRBD2	CSVRGLGTDTQYF	TGCAGCGTCAGGGGACTAGGCACAGATACGCAGTATTTT
TRBV14	TRBJ2-7	.	.	CASSLGRRSYEQYF	TGTGCCAGCAGCCTTGGACGCAGATCCTACGAGCAGTACTTC
TRBV7-2	TRBJ2-3	.	.	CASSLVKADTQYF	TGTGCCAGCAGCTTAGTGAAGGCAGATACGCAGTATTTT
TRBV9	TRBJ2-1	once	TRBD2	CASSVRLANEQFF	TGTGCCAGCAGCGTACGACTAGCAAATGAGCAGTTCTTC
TRBV15	TRBJ2-1	.	.	CATSRDGTYYNEQFF	TGTGCCACCAGCAGAGATGGCACTTACTACAATGAGCAGTTCTTC
TRBV28	TRBJ1-4	.	.	CASRGAATNEKLFF	TGTGCCAGCAGAGGAGCTGCAACTAATGAAAAACTGTTTTTT
TRBV6-5	TRBJ2-1	.	.	CASFRSYNEQFF	TGTGCCAGCTTTCGGTCCTACAATGAGCAGTTCTTC
TRBV6-1	TRBJ2-7	.	TRBD2	CASKRLAGYEQYF	TGTGCCAGCAAGCGGCTAGCGGGCTACGAGCAGTACTTC
TRBV5-1	TRBJ2-3	.	TRBD1	CASILGTGQATDTQYF	TGCGCCAGCATCCTCGGCACGGGACAGGCCACAGATACGCAGTATTTT
TRBV5-1	TRBJ2-3	.	.	CASSFRTSDTQYF	TGCGCCAGCAGCTTCCGGACTTCAGATACGCAGTATTTT